Presented here are 23 T cell receptor beta chains from one specimen sequenced in a study of CD8+ T cells in alopecia areata. Treatment: oral pan-JAK inhibitor, 5-10 mg twice daily. The sequencing template was cDNA reverse transcribed from extracted RNA. The table came from immunoSEQ multiplex PCR; TCRdb's copy has only in-frame clones and leaves some out. The top ten clones hold 1.3% of a sample with around 180,000 clones, around three fifths of them seen once. The sample consisted of CD4+ T cells sorted from blood, taken at approximately week 50, from a patient treated with tofacitinib. Receptors were obtained from a human donor with alopecia areata.

The genes are TRBV29-1 and TRBJ2-3; no reliable D call. Trimming cost V 3 bases and J 1 base, with 11 bases left between them. Germline V gene data show CDR1 as SQVTM and CDR2 as ANQGSEA. The length of the CDR3 is 14 residues. CDR3: CSVDVPPGTDTQYF. Here the CDR3 DNA reads TGCAGCGTTGATGTTCCCCCGGGCACAGATACGCAGTATTTT.

The chain is built from TRBV10-3 and TRBJ2-5; weak D call: TRBD2 (7 bases). CDR3 length equals 15 residues. Trimming stripped 4 bases from V and 0 bases from J, with 12 bases between. Germline CDR1 and CDR2: ENHRY and SYGVKD. The CDR3 spells CAISAPGGNQETQYF. CDR3 DNA: TGTGCCATCAGTGCCCCGGGGGGCAACCAAGAGACCCAGTACTTC.

The V call is TRBV27, the J call TRBJ1-2; the D is unclear. This CDR3 contains 13 residues. Looked up from germline, CDR1 is MNHEY and CDR2 is SMNVEV (reference sequence). The V and J ends lost 6 bases and 5 bases respectively, with 13 bases between them. CDR3 sequence (DNA): TGTGCCAGCAGGTCGGCTACCACTTATGGCTACACCTTC. Its protein product is CASRSATTYGYTF.

The J gene is TRBJ2-5, the V gene TRBV27; no definite D call. The V gene lost 6 bases and the J gene lost 5 bases, with 19 bases spanning the gap. Germline CDR1 reads MNHEY; CDR2 reads SMNVEV (reference sequence). The CDR3 totals 15 residues. CDR3 loop: CASRVTPHSMETQYF. The CDR3, as DNA: TGTGCCAGCAGAGTGACACCCCACTCGATGGAGACCCAGTACTTC.

The rearrangement links TRBV2 to TRBJ2-7, with unresolved D. V lost 4 bases, J lost 3 bases, and 10 bases lay in between. Germline loops: CDR1 SNHLY, CDR2 FYNNEI. The CDR3 contains 13 residues. The CDR3: CASSGAVGYEQYF. The CDR3 DNA reads TGTGCCAGCAGTGGGGCAGTGGGCTACGAGCAGTACTTC.

The V call is TRBV2, the J call TRBJ1-6; D is unclear. CDR3 length equals 15 residues. The germline gives CDR1 SNHLY, CDR2 FYNNEI. The CDR3 loop reads CATNGRSSYNSPLHF. In DNA, the CDR3 is TGTGCGACCAATGGACGGAGCTCCTATAATTCACCCCTCCACTTT.

The gene calls are TRBV5-6 and TRBJ2-2; D is perhaps TRBD1 or TRBD2 (5 bases each). This CDR3 region has 14 residues. V lost 9 bases, J lost 4 bases, and 16 bases lay in between. The germline gives CDR1 SGHDT, CDR2 YYEEEE. The CDR3 DNA follows: TGTGCCACGGGACCGTTGGGCGGCACCGGGGAGCTGTTTTTT. Translating gives CATGPLGGTGELFF.

This clone turned up a few times. The chain recombines TRBV5-1 with TRBJ1-1; 8 bases map to TRBD1. The V gene end was trimmed by 4 bases and the J gene end by 3 bases; junction bases not matched to a gene: 2. The CDR3 is 13 amino acids. Germline V gene lookup returns CDR1 SGHRS and CDR2 YFSETQ. The CDR3 region is CASSLTGDTEAFF. The CDR3 DNA reads TGCGCCAGCAGCCTGACAGGGGACACTGAAGCTTTCTTT.

Comments on this clone: This sample also contains other DNA sequences that code for the same CDR3. The V and J genes are TRBV4-1 and TRBJ1-6; 9 bases are shared with TRBD1. V shed 1 base, J shed 10 bases, and the junction held 5 bases outside the gene matches. The V gene's germline CDR1 is MGHRA and CDR2 YSYEKL. This CDR3 is built from 15 residues. CDR3 coding DNA: TGCGCCAGCAGCCAAGCGGGACAGGGAGGCTCACCCCTCCACTTT. As protein: CASSQAGQGGSPLHF.

This rearrangement joins TRBV30 to TRBJ1-2; TRBD1 aligns across 10 bases. The J segment lost 8 bases and the V segment lost 3 bases, leaving 6 bases of the junction unmatched. The CDR3 covers 13 residues. In germline, CDR1 is GTSNPN, CDR2 SVGIG (reference sequence). The DNA for the CDR3 is TGTGCCTGGAGCCACGACAGGGGGCTCGGCTACACCTTC. This gives the protein CAWSHDRGLGYTF.

In its sample, this clone was seen a few times. The chain uses TRBV7-9 and TRBJ1-4; a weak D match, TRBD1 (5 bases). This CDR3 contains 15 residues. The germline V gene encodes CDR1 SEHNR and CDR2 FQNEAQ (reference sequence). Trimming shortened V by 7 bases and J by 7 bases, and 19 bases separated the two germline ends. DNA of the CDR3: TGTGCCAGCAAGAGCACGGCAGGGAGGCGTGAAAAACTGTTTTTT. Residues: CASKSTAGRREKLFF. Combining the CDR3 with reference TRBV7-9 and TRBJ1-4 gives the whole variable domain DTGVSQNPRHKITKRGQNVTFRCDPISEHNRLYWYRQTLGQGPEFLTYFQNEAQLEKSRLLSDRFSAERPKGSFSTLEIQRTEQGDSAMYLCASKSTAGRREKLFFGSGTQLSVL.

This clone was picked up a small number of times. The V call is TRBV6-1, the J call TRBJ1-2; D is uncertain. Trimming took 1 base from V and 6 from J, leaving 15 bases between them. The CDR3 sequence is 15 residues long. CDR1 is MNHNS, CDR2 SASEGT, per germline. As DNA, the CDR3 is TGTGCCAGCAGTGAAGGAAGTTTGAGTGCGCATGGCTACACCTTC. Residues: CASSEGSLSAHGYTF.

This clone was recorded a few times. The V gene is TRBV11-2, the J gene TRBJ2-1, with D possibly being TRBD1 (6 bases). Germline V CDR1 and CDR2: SGHAT, FQNNGV. V dropped 4 bases and J dropped 5 bases, with 12 bases sitting between them. The length of the CDR3 is 14 residues. In DNA, the CDR3 is TGTGCCAGCAGCTCCGGGACACTACACAATGAGCAGTTCTTC. This translates into CASSSGTLHNEQFF.

The chain links TRBV30 to TRBJ2-5, with D maybe TRBD1 (6 bases). Trimming stripped 4 bases from V and 3 bases from J, with 15 bases between. The CDR3 consists of 14 residues. In germline, CDR1 is GTSNPN, CDR2 SVGIG (reference sequence). DNA of the CDR3: TGTGCCTGGAACGCAAACAGGGTTGAAGAGACCCAGTACTTC. Protein product: CAWNANRVEETQYF.

J is TRBJ1-1 and V is TRBV30; no reliable D call. CDR1 and CDR2 from the germline V gene are GTSNPN and SVGIG (reference sequence). This CDR3 has 14 residues. Trimming removed 0 bases at V and 7 bases at J, with 15 bases between. The CDR3 protein is CAWSVLPVVNEAFF. The CDR3 bases are TGTGCCTGGAGTGTACTGCCCGTGGTTAATGAAGCTTTCTTT.

V usage is TRBV14 and J usage is TRBJ1-6; no reliable D call. From germline, CDR1 is SGHDN and CDR2 FVKESK. The V end lost 3 bases, the J end lost 6 bases, and 0 bases lay between the germline ends. CDR3 length: 11 residues. CDR3: CASSHNSPLHF. The CDR3 bases are TGTGCCAGCAGCCATAATTCACCCCTCCACTTT.

The chain has TRBV30 and TRBJ1-2; possibly TRBD1 for D (5 bases). This CDR3 spans 12 amino acids. V was cut by 3 bases and J by 6 bases, with 11 bases left in between. Germline CDR1 reads GTSNPN; CDR2 reads SVGIG (reference sequence). CDR3 sequence reads: CAWRGQRDGYTF. CDR3 nucleotides: TGTGCCTGGAGGGGGCAGAGGGATGGCTACACCTTC. The full variable domain, its missing parts supplied by reference TRBV30 and TRBJ1-2, is SQTIHQWPATLVQPVGSPLSLECTVEGTSNPNLYWYRQAAGRGLQLLFYSVGIGQISSEVPQNLSASRPQDRQFILSSKKLLLSDSGFYLCAWRGQRDGYTFGSGTRLTVV.

This chain links TRBV5-4 with TRBJ2-2; D remains ambiguous. The CDR3 consists of 12 residues. Germline loops: CDR1 SGHNT, CDR2 YYREEE (reference sequence). V dropped 2 bases and J dropped 6 bases, with 5 bases sitting between them. The CDR3 region is CASSLGPGELFF. The CDR3 nucleotides read TGTGCCAGCAGCTTAGGTCCCGGGGAGCTGTTTTTT.

The chain is built from TRBV30 and TRBJ1-6, with D maybe TRBD1 (5 bases). The length of the CDR3 is 17 residues. With 1 base removed from V and 0 bases from J, the gap between germline ends came to 13 bases. The germline V gene encodes CDR1 GTSNPN and CDR2 SVGIG (reference sequence). This chain's CDR3 is CAWSEAGRSSYNSPLHF. The CDR3 bases are TGTGCCTGGAGTGAGGCAGGGCGCAGCTCCTATAATTCACCCCTCCACTTT.

The genes are TRBV29-1 and TRBJ1-2; tentative D call: TRBD1 (5 bases). The CDR3 consists of 12 residues. V was trimmed by 3 bases and J by 4 bases, leaving 9 bases between them. Germline CDR1 reads SQVTM; CDR2 reads ANQGSEA. For the CDR3, the DNA is TGCAGCGTTGATCCACAGGCCTATGGCTACACCTTC. This sequence encodes CSVDPQAYGYTF.

The genes are TRBV7-2 and TRBJ2-1; D is possibly TRBD1 (5 bases). Looked up from germline, CDR1 is SGHTA and CDR2 is FQGNSA. This CDR3 is 14 amino acids long. V was trimmed by 1 base and J by 8 bases, leaving 12 bases between them. CDR3 in amino acids: CASSLGVARDEQFF. The CDR3 DNA sequence: TGTGCCAGCAGCTTAGGGGTAGCCAGGGATGAGCAGTTCTTC.

This rearrangement joins TRBV19 to TRBJ1-5; TRBD1 matches at 7 bases. J gave up 7 bases and V 7 bases, and 10 bases lay outside the gene matches. This CDR3 region has 14 residues. CDR1 is LNHDA, CDR2 SQIVND, per germline (reference sequence). CDR3 region: CASNSQGNLQPQHF. The CDR3 DNA follows: TGTGCCAGTAATTCACAGGGGAATTTGCAGCCCCAGCATTTT.

The chain has TRBV6-1 and TRBJ2-1, with 14 bases matching TRBD2. CDR1 and CDR2 from the germline V gene are MNHNS and SASEGT. V lost 4 bases, J lost 10 bases, and 6 bases stayed unmatched. This CDR3 region has 15 residues. CDR3 residues: CASSATSGGAEEQFF. The CDR3 nucleotides read TGTGCCAGCAGTGCGACTAGCGGGGGGGCGGAGGAGCAGTTCTTC.